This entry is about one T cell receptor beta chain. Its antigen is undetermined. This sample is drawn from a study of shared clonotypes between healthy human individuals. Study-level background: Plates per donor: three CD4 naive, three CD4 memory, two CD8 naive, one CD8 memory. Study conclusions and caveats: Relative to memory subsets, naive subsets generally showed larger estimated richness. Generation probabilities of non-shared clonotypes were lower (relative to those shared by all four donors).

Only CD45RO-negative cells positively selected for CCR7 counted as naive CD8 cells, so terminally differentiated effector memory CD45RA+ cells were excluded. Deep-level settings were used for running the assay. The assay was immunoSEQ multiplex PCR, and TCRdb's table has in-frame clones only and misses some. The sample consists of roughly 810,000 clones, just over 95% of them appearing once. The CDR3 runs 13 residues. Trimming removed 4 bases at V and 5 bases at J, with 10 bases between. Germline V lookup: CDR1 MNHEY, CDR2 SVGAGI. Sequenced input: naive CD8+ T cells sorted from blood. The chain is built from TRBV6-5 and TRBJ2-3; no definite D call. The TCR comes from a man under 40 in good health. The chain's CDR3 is CASSSTELDTQYF. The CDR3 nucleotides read TGTGCCAGCAGTTCAACGGAGTTAGATACGCAGTATTTT.